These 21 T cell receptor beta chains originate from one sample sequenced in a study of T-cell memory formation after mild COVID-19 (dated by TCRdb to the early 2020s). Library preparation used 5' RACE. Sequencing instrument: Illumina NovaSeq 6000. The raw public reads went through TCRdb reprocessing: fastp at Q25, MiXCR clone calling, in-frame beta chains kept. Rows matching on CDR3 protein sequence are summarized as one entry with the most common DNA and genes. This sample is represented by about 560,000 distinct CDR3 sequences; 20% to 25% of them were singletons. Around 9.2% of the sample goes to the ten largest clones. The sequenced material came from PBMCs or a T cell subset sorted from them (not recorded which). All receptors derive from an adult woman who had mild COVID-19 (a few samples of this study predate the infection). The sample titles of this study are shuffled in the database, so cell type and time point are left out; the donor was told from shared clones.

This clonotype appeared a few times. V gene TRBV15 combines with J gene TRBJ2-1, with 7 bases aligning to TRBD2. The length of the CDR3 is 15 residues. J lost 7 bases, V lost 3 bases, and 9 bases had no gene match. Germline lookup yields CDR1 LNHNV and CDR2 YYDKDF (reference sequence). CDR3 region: CATSSRRGGVNEQFF. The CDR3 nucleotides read TGTGCCACCAGCAGCCGACGGGGAGGGGTAAATGAGCAGTTCTTC.

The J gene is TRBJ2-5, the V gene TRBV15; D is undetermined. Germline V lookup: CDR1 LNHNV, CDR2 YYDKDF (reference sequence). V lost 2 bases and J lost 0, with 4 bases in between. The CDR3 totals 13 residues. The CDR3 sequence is CATSRINQETQYF. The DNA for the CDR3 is TGTGCCACCAGCAGAATAAACCAAGAGACCCAGTACTTC.

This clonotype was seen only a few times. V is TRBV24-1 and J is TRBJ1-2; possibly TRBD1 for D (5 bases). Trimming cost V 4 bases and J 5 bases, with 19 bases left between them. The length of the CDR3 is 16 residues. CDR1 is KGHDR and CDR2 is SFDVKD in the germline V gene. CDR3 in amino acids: CATSDTGTGFPYGYTF. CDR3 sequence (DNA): TGTGCCACCAGTGACACCGGGACGGGATTTCCTTATGGCTACACCTTC.

CDR3 in DNA: TGTGCCAGCAGTTTACCCGGACTAGCGGGAGGAAGCACAGATACGCAGTATTTT. This translates into CASSLPGLAGGSTDTQYF. The chain links TRBV7-2 to TRBJ2-3; 14 bases agree with TRBD2. The CDR3 is 18 residues long. Germline assignment: CDR1 SGHTA and CDR2 FQGNSA. Trimming took 6 bases from V and 0 from J; bases not matched to a gene: 8.

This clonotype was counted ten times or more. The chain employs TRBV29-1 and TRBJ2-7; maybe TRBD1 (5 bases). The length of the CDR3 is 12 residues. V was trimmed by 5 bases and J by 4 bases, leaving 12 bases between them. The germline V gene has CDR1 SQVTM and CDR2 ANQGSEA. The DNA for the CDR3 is TGCAGCGTTTCAGCAGGGAATTACGAGCAGTACTTC. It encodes CSVSAGNYEQYF.

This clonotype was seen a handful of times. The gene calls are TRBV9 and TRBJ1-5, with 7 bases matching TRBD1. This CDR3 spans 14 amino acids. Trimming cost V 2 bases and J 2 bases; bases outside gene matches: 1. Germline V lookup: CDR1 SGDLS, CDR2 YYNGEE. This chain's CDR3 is CASSVTGGNQPQHF. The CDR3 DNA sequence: TGTGCCAGCAGCGTCACAGGGGGCAATCAGCCCCAGCATTTT. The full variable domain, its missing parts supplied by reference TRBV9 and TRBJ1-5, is DSGVTQTPKHLITATGQRVTLRCSPRSGDLSVYWYQQSLDQGLQFLIQYYNGEERAKGNILERFSAQQFPDLHSELNLSSLELGDSALYFCASSVTGGNQPQHFGDGTRLSIL.

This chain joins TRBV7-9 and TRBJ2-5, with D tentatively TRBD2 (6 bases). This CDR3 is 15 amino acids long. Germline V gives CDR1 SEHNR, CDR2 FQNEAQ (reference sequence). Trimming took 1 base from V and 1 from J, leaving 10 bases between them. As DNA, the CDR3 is TGTGCCAGCAGCTTAGGGGTCGGGGGCCAAGAGACCCAGTACTTC. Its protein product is CASSLGVGGQETQYF. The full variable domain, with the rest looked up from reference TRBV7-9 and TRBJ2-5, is DTGVSQNPRHKITKRGQNVTFRCDPISEHNRLYWYRQTLGQGPEFLTYFQNEAQLEKSRLLSDRFSAERPKGSFSTLEIQRTEQGDSAMYLCASSLGVGGQETQYFGPGTRLLVL.

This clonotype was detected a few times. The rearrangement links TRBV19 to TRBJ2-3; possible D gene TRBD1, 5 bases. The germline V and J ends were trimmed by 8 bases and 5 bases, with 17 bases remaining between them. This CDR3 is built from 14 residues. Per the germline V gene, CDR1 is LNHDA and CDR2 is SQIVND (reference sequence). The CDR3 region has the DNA TGTGCCAGTGGGGCCAGGGTGAGAGGAGATACGCAGTATTTT. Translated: CASGARVRGDTQYF.

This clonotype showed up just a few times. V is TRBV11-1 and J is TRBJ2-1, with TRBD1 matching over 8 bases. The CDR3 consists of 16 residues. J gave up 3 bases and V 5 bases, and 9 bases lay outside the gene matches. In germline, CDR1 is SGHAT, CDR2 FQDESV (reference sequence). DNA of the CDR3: TGTGCCAGCAGCCACAGGACAGGGCTGATCTACAATGAGCAGTTCTTC. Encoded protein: CASSHRTGLIYNEQFF.

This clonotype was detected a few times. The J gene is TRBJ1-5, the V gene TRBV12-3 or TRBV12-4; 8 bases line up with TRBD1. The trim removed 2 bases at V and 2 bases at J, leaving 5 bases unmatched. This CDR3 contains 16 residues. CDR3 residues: CASSLSPGQGNQPQHF. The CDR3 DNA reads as TGTGCCAGCAGTTTATCGCCGGGACAGGGCAATCAGCCCCAGCATTTT.

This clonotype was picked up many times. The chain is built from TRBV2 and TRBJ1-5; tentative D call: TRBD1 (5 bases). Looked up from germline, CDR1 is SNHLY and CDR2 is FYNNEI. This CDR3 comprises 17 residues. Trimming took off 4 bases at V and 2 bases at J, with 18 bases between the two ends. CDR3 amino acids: CASSASPAGVRNQPQHF. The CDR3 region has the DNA TGTGCCAGCAGTGCATCCCCTGCGGGGGTACGCAATCAGCCCCAGCATTTT.

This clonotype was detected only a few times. CDR3 DNA: TGCGCCAGCAGCCAAGGCGCCCTAGCGGGGGGGCAGGTGCTGGAGACCCAGTACTTC. Protein sequence: CASSQGALAGGQVLETQYF. V and J are TRBV4-1 and TRBJ2-5, with 12 nucleotides matching TRBD2. The junction had 14 bases not matched to a gene; V was cut back by 1 base and J by 5 bases. Germline V gives CDR1 MGHRA, CDR2 YSYEKL. This CDR3 region has 19 residues.

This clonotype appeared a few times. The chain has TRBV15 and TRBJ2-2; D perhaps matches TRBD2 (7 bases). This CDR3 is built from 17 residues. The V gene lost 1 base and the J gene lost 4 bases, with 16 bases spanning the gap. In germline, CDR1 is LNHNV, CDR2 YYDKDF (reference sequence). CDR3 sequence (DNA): TGTGCCACCAGCAGAGTCCGTCGGGGGGCGCGCACCGGGGAGCTGTTTTTT. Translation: CATSRVRRGARTGELFF.

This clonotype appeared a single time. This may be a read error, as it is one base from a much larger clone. The CDR3 region has the DNA TGCGCCAGCAGCCAGGCCGGGACTAGCGGGGGCCCCTACGAGCAGTACTTC. It encodes CASSQAGTSGGPYEQYF. The chain has TRBV4-3 and TRBJ2-7, with TRBD2 identical over 14 bases. The CDR3 spans 17 residues. Looked up from germline, CDR1 is LGHNA and CDR2 is YSLEER. The V segment lost 3 bases and the J segment 2 bases; nucleotides outside the gene matches: 6.

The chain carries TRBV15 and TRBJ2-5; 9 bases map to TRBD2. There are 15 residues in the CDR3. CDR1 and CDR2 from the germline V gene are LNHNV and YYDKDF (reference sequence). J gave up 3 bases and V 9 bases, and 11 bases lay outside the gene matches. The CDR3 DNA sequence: TGTGCCACTCTTTCCCCTAGCGGGGCGAAAGAGACCCAGTACTTC. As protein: CATLSPSGAKETQYF.

CDR3 loop: CASTRDSSYEQYF. CDR3 nucleotides: TGCGCCAGCACCCGGGACAGCAGCTACGAGCAGTACTTC. The V gene is TRBV5-1, the J gene TRBJ2-7, with TRBD1 identical over 7 bases. Losses at the gene ends were 6 bases for V and 3 bases for J; bases not matched to a gene: 6. Per germline, CDR1 SGHRS and CDR2 YFSETQ. The CDR3 covers 13 residues. Full variable domain (outside the CDR3, taken from reference TRBV5-1 and TRBJ2-7): KAGVTQTPRYLIKTRGQQVTLSCSPISGHRSVSWYQQTPGQGLQFLFEYFSETQRNKGNFPGRFSGRQFSNSRSEMNVSTLELGDSALYLCASTRDSSYEQYFGPGTRLTVT.

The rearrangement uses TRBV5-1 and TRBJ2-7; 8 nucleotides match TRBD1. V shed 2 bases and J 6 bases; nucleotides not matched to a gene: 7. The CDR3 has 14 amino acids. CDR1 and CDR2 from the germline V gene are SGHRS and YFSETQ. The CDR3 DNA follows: TGCGCCAGCAGCTTAGACCTGGACAGGGCCGAGCAGTACTTC. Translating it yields CASSLDLDRAEQYF.

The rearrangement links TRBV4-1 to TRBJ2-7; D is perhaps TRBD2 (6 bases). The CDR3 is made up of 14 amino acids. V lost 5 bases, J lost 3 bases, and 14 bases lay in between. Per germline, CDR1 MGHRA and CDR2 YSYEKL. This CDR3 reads CASSGGLELYEQYF. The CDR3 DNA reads TGCGCCAGCAGCGGGGGACTCGAACTCTACGAGCAGTACTTC.

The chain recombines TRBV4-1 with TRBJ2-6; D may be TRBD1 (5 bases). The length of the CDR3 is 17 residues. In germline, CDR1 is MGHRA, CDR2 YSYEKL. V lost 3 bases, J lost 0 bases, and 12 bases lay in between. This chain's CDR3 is CASSQGLLLSGANVLTF. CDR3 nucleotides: TGCGCCAGCAGCCAGGGGCTTCTTCTCTCTGGGGCCAACGTCCTGACTTTC.

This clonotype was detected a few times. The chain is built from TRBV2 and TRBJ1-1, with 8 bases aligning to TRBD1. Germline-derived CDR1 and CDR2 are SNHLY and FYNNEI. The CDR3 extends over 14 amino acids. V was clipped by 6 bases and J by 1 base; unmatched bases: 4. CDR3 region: CASRAGQGNTEAFF. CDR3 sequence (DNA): TGTGCCAGCAGGGCCGGACAGGGGAACACTGAAGCTTTCTTT.

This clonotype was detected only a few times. The CDR3 DNA reads as TGCGCCAGCAGTCAGGGCAGGAGTACTGAATCGACTAGCGCTACCTACGAGCAGTACTTC. Protein: CASSQGRSTESTSATYEQYF. This chain uses TRBV23-1 with TRBJ2-7; 8 bases fit TRBD2. TRBV23-1 is designated an ORF whose function remains uncertain. This CDR3 has 20 amino acids. V trimming: 3 bases; J trimming: 2 bases; junction bases outside the gene matches: 21.